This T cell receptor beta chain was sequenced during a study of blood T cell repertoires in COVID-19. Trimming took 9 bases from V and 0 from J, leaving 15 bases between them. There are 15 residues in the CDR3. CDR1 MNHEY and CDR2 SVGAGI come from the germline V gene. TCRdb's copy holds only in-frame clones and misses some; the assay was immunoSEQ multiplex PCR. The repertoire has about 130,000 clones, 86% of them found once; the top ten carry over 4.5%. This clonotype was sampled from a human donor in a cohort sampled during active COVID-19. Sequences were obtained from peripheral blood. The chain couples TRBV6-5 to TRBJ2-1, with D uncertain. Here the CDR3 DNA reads TGTGCCAGTAAGCCGAGCGTTCCCTCCTACAATGAGCAGTTCTTC. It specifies CASKPSVPSYNEQFF.